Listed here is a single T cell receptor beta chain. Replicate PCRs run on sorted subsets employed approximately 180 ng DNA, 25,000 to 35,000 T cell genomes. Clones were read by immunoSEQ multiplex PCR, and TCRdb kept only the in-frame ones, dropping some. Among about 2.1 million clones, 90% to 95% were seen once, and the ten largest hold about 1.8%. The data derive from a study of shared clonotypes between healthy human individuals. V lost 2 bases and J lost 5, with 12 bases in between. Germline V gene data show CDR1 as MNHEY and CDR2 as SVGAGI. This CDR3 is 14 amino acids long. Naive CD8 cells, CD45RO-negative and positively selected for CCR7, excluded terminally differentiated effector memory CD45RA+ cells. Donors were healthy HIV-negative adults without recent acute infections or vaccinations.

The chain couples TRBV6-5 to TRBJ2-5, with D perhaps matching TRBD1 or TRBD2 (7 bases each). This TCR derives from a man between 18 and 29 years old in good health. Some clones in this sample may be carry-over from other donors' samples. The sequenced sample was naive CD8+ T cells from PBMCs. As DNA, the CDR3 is TGTGCCAGCAGTTACCGGCAGGGGGGGGAGACCCAGTACTTC. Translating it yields CASSYRQGGETQYF.